Listed below are T cell receptor beta chains from one sample, sequenced in a study of blood T cell repertoires in COVID-19. Only in-frame clones appear in the TCRdb table, and some are missing; sequencing was by immunoSEQ multiplex PCR. The repertoire has about 270,000 clones, 88% of them found once; the top ten carry about 3%. Sequencing used PBMCs or T cells enriched from blood (not recorded which). Source of these receptors: a woman aged 50 to 60 who had recovered from COVID-19. Each CDR3 is given with its conserved first and last residue. A D gene is named only where the DNA matches it firmly. Only part of the rows carry a size: once, few, many, or a class if the clone is expanded.

j_call: TRBJ1-5
d_call: .
v_call: TRBV28
clone_size: .
cdr3_nt: TGTGCCAGCAGTTTCGGTCGGGGGGCGAGCAATCAGCCCCAGCATTTT
cdr3_aa: CASSFGRGASNQPQHF

j_call: TRBJ2-3
d_call: TRBD1
v_call: TRBV7-2
clone_size: few
cdr3_nt: TGTGCCAGCAGCTTAGCGACAGGGAGCACAGATACGCAGTATTTT
cdr3_aa: CASSLATGSTDTQYF

j_call: TRBJ1-5
d_call: TRBD1
v_call: TRBV19
clone_size: .
cdr3_nt: TGTGCCAGTAGTATAGGAAACACAGGGGAGTGGAATCAGCCCCAGCATTTT
cdr3_aa: CASSIGNTGEWNQPQHF

j_call: TRBJ2-1
d_call: TRBD2
v_call: TRBV9
clone_size: .
cdr3_nt: TGTGCCAGCAGCCCTGGACTAGCGCCGTACAATGAGCAGTTCTTC
cdr3_aa: CASSPGLAPYNEQFF

j_call: TRBJ1-3
d_call: .
v_call: TRBV15
clone_size: .
cdr3_nt: TGTGCCACCAGCAGAGATCAGGGAAGGGTCGGAAACACCATATATTTT
cdr3_aa: CATSRDQGRVGNTIYF

j_call: TRBJ1-1
d_call: .
v_call: TRBV7-9
clone_size: once
cdr3_nt: TGTGCCAGCAGCTTACCAGGGGCGGGGAACACTGAAGCTTTCTTT
cdr3_aa: CASSLPGAGNTEAFF

j_call: TRBJ2-2
d_call: TRBD2
v_call: TRBV5-1
clone_size: once
cdr3_nt: TGCGCCAGCAGCTTGACGGCGGGAGGGTATGGCGGGGAGCTGTTTTTT
cdr3_aa: CASSLTAGGYGGELFF

j_call: TRBJ1-2
d_call: .
v_call: TRBV29-1
clone_size: .
cdr3_nt: TGCAGCGTTGAGGTACAGAACTATGGCTACACCTTC
cdr3_aa: CSVEVQNYGYTF

j_call: TRBJ2-1
d_call: TRBD2
v_call: TRBV11-3
clone_size: .
cdr3_nt: TGTGCCAGCGCTCGGGGAGGGTACAATGAGCAGTTCTTC
cdr3_aa: CASARGGYNEQFF

j_call: TRBJ1-3
d_call: .
v_call: TRBV18
clone_size: .
cdr3_nt: TGTGCCAGCTCCCTCGCCCTGGCGGACACCATATATTTT
cdr3_aa: CASSLALADTIYF

j_call: TRBJ1-5
d_call: .
v_call: TRBV6-5
clone_size: .
cdr3_nt: TGTGCCAGCAGTTACTCGTCCAGTAGCAATCAGCCCCAGCATTTT
cdr3_aa: CASSYSSSSNQPQHF

j_call: TRBJ2-1
d_call: TRBD2
v_call: TRBV4-1
clone_size: .
cdr3_nt: TGCGCCAGCAGCCTCTATCCTAGCGGCACATACAATGAGCAGTTCTTC
cdr3_aa: CASSLYPSGTYNEQFF

j_call: TRBJ2-2
d_call: TRBD2
v_call: TRBV5-4
clone_size: .
cdr3_nt: TGTGCCAGCAGCCTCGGTGGGGGGAGGGTCACCGGGGAGCTGTTTTTT
cdr3_aa: CASSLGGGRVTGELFF

j_call: TRBJ2-2
d_call: TRBD1
v_call: TRBV28
clone_size: .
cdr3_nt: TGTGCCAGCAGGGGACAGGGGGTAATCACCGGGGAGCTGTTTTTT
cdr3_aa: CASRGQGVITGELFF

j_call: TRBJ2-2
d_call: .
v_call: TRBV6-6
clone_size: .
cdr3_nt: TGTGCCAGCAGAATCAGGACAGGGGAGCTGTTTTTT
cdr3_aa: CASRIRTGELFF

j_call: TRBJ2-1
d_call: .
v_call: TRBV25-1
clone_size: .
cdr3_nt: TGTGCCAGCAGTGAATACCAGGCCTACTACAATGAGCAGTTCTTC
cdr3_aa: CASSEYQAYYNEQFF

j_call: TRBJ1-5
d_call: .
v_call: TRBV28
clone_size: .
cdr3_nt: TGTGCCAGCAGTTTAGTGCTAAGCAGCAATCAGCCCCAGCATTTT
cdr3_aa: CASSLVLSSNQPQHF

j_call: TRBJ1-5
d_call: TRBD1
v_call: TRBV28
clone_size: .
cdr3_nt: TGTGCCAGCAAGAGACCGGGACAGGGGGGATATAGCAATCAGCCCCAGCATTTT
cdr3_aa: CASKRPGQGGYSNQPQHF

j_call: TRBJ2-7
d_call: TRBD2
v_call: TRBV2
clone_size: .
cdr3_nt: TGTGCCAGCACCCCGAGCCCCAGCGGGAGTGACGAGCAGTACTTC
cdr3_aa: CASTPSPSGSDEQYF

j_call: TRBJ2-5
d_call: .
v_call: TRBV7-2
clone_size: .
cdr3_nt: TGTGCCAGCAGCTCGCCCGACGGGTACCAAGAGACCCAGTACTTC
cdr3_aa: CASSSPDGYQETQYF

j_call: TRBJ1-1
d_call: .
v_call: TRBV4-2
clone_size: .
cdr3_nt: TGTGCCAGCAGCCGGGAGGGAGCACCGATAGTGGCTTTCTTT
cdr3_aa: CASSREGAPIVAFF

j_call: TRBJ2-2
d_call: .
v_call: TRBV5-6
clone_size: .
cdr3_nt: TGTGCCAGCAGCTTGCTGTCCGGGGAGCTGTTTTTT
cdr3_aa: CASSLLSGELFF

j_call: TRBJ1-3
d_call: TRBD1
v_call: TRBV3-1/TRBV3-2
clone_size: .
cdr3_nt: TGTGCCAGCAGCCAGGGGAGGACAGGGCCTATCTCTGGAAACACCATATATTTT
cdr3_aa: CASSQGRTGPISGNTIYF

j_call: TRBJ2-1
d_call: TRBD2
v_call: TRBV6-5
clone_size: .
cdr3_nt: TGTGCCAGCGCGCTGGGACTAGCGGGAGACAATGAGCAGTTCTTC
cdr3_aa: CASALGLAGDNEQFF

j_call: TRBJ2-7
d_call: TRBD2
v_call: TRBV5-1
clone_size: .
cdr3_nt: TGCGCCAGCAGCTTGGCCTCACTAGCGGGGTCCTACGAGCAGTACTTC
cdr3_aa: CASSLASLAGSYEQYF

j_call: TRBJ2-5
d_call: .
v_call: TRBV7-2
clone_size: .
cdr3_nt: TGTGCCAGCAGCTTAGGGATCGTGAGTAGCGGCCATTCGACCCAGTACTTC
cdr3_aa: CASSLGIVSSGHSTQYF

j_call: TRBJ1-2
d_call: .
v_call: TRBV5-5
clone_size: .
cdr3_nt: TGTGCCAGCAGCTTGGATGGTAGCTATGGCTACACCTTC
cdr3_aa: CASSLDGSYGYTF

j_call: TRBJ2-3
d_call: TRBD1
v_call: TRBV14
clone_size: .
cdr3_nt: TGTGCCAGCAGCCGGATCAGGGGGCCCCTCACAGATACGCAGTATTTT
cdr3_aa: CASSRIRGPLTDTQYF

j_call: TRBJ1-3
d_call: .
v_call: TRBV7-8
clone_size: .
cdr3_nt: TGTGCCAGCAGCTTAGTTGGAGCGGCGCTCTCTGGAAACACCATATATTTT
cdr3_aa: CASSLVGAALSGNTIYF

j_call: TRBJ1-5
d_call: .
v_call: TRBV24-1
clone_size: .
cdr3_nt: TGTGCCACCAGTGATTTGCTGGCGACCGACTTTAATCAGCCCCAGCATTTT
cdr3_aa: CATSDLLATDFNQPQHF

j_call: TRBJ2-1
d_call: TRBD2
v_call: TRBV18
clone_size: .
cdr3_nt: TGTGCCAGCTCACCCGAGGGACTAGCGGGAGGAGGCGAGCAGTTCTTC
cdr3_aa: CASSPEGLAGGGEQFF

j_call: TRBJ2-7
d_call: TRBD1
v_call: TRBV18
clone_size: .
cdr3_nt: TGTGCCAGCTCACCACGACAGGGGACGACCTACGAGCAGTACTTC
cdr3_aa: CASSPRQGTTYEQYF

j_call: TRBJ2-2
d_call: .
v_call: TRBV28
clone_size: few
cdr3_nt: TGTGCCAGCAGTTTCGGGGGCACCGGGGAGCTGTTTTTT
cdr3_aa: CASSFGGTGELFF

j_call: TRBJ2-7
d_call: TRBD1
v_call: TRBV7-2
clone_size: .
cdr3_nt: TGTGCCAGCAGCCCTGGGACAGTTAACTACGAGCAGTACTTC
cdr3_aa: CASSPGTVNYEQYF

j_call: TRBJ2-3
d_call: .
v_call: TRBV15
clone_size: .
cdr3_nt: TGTGCCACCAGCAGAGATCGGGATCCAGGGGCAGATACGCAGTATTTT
cdr3_aa: CATSRDRDPGADTQYF

j_call: TRBJ1-5
d_call: .
v_call: TRBV6-2/TRBV6-3
clone_size: .
cdr3_nt: TGTGCCAGCAGTCTCGGGACAAGAAGTTTTAGCAATCAGCCCCAGCATTTT
cdr3_aa: CASSLGTRSFSNQPQHF

j_call: TRBJ1-2
d_call: TRBD1
v_call: TRBV7-8
clone_size: .
cdr3_nt: TGTGCCAGCAGCGAAACAGGGGCCCGGCTGGGCTACACCTTC
cdr3_aa: CASSETGARLGYTF

j_call: TRBJ2-3
d_call: .
v_call: TRBV6-2/TRBV6-3
clone_size: .
cdr3_nt: TGTGCCAGCAGTTGGACCACGGGAACAGATACGCAGTATTTT
cdr3_aa: CASSWTTGTDTQYF

j_call: TRBJ2-6
d_call: .
v_call: TRBV27
clone_size: .
cdr3_nt: TGTGCCAGCAGAGCTCACTCTGGGGCCAACGTCCTGACTTTC
cdr3_aa: CASRAHSGANVLTF

j_call: TRBJ2-2
d_call: .
v_call: TRBV2
clone_size: .
cdr3_nt: TGTGCCAGCACACAGGATAGCACCGGGGAGCTGTTTTTT
cdr3_aa: CASTQDSTGELFF

j_call: TRBJ2-1
d_call: TRBD2
v_call: TRBV7-2
clone_size: once
cdr3_nt: TGTGCCAGCAGTGGAGGGCGGGAGCGTCTTGAGCAGTTCTTC
cdr3_aa: CASSGGRERLEQFF

j_call: TRBJ1-3
d_call: .
v_call: TRBV30
clone_size: .
cdr3_nt: TGTGCCTGGAGTGTCCGGGGAGCGGATGGAAACACCATATATTTT
cdr3_aa: CAWSVRGADGNTIYF

j_call: TRBJ1-6
d_call: .
v_call: TRBV7-9
clone_size: .
cdr3_nt: TGTGCCAGCAGCCCTACTAGTGGGTACTACATTTTT
cdr3_aa: CASSPTSGYYIF

j_call: TRBJ2-5
d_call: .
v_call: TRBV5-1
clone_size: .
cdr3_nt: TGCGCCAGCAGCTTGGCCGGCGGGGGAAGGGGGTACCAAGAGACCCAGTACTTC
cdr3_aa: CASSLAGGGRGYQETQYF

j_call: TRBJ1-2
d_call: TRBD1
v_call: TRBV19
clone_size: .
cdr3_nt: TGTGCCAGTAGTGAGGCGGGACAGTATGGAGCTAACTATGGCTACACCTTC
cdr3_aa: CASSEAGQYGANYGYTF

j_call: TRBJ1-3
d_call: TRBD1
v_call: TRBV6-5
clone_size: .
cdr3_nt: TGTGCCAGCAACGGCAGGGGGCTCACTGGAAACACCATATATTTT
cdr3_aa: CASNGRGLTGNTIYF

j_call: TRBJ1-1
d_call: .
v_call: TRBV5-4
clone_size: .
cdr3_nt: TGTGCCAGCAGCTTGGGTGGGCAGAGCACTGAAGCTTTCTTT
cdr3_aa: CASSLGGQSTEAFF

j_call: TRBJ2-7
d_call: TRBD2
v_call: TRBV20-1
clone_size: once
cdr3_nt: TGCAGTGCTAGTAATAAACCGGGACTAGCTCGCCACGAGCAGTACTTC
cdr3_aa: CSASNKPGLARHEQYF

j_call: TRBJ2-3
d_call: .
v_call: TRBV18
clone_size: few
cdr3_nt: TGTGCCAGCTCACCTCTAGGGGTCCGATACACAGATACGCAGTATTTT
cdr3_aa: CASSPLGVRYTDTQYF

j_call: TRBJ2-1
d_call: TRBD2
v_call: TRBV6-9
clone_size: .
cdr3_nt: TGTGCCAGCAGTTATTCCCCGCCATTAGCGGGAGCCTTTCGGAATGAGCAGTTCTTC
cdr3_aa: CASSYSPPLAGAFRNEQFF

j_call: TRBJ1-5
d_call: .
v_call: TRBV28
clone_size: once
cdr3_nt: TGTGCCAGCAGCCCTCCGGCAGGGGAACTCAATCAGCCCCAGCATTTT
cdr3_aa: CASSPPAGELNQPQHF

j_call: TRBJ2-7
d_call: .
v_call: TRBV5-1
clone_size: .
cdr3_nt: TGCGCCAGCAGCTTCGCGCCAGGGGTCACCTACGAGCAGTACTTC
cdr3_aa: CASSFAPGVTYEQYF

j_call: TRBJ2-7
d_call: TRBD2
v_call: TRBV5-5
clone_size: .
cdr3_nt: TGTGCCAGCAGCTCCGGGACTAGCGGACATTACGAGCAGTACTTC
cdr3_aa: CASSSGTSGHYEQYF

j_call: TRBJ1-1
d_call: TRBD1
v_call: TRBV12-3/TRBV12-4
clone_size: .
cdr3_nt: TGTGCCAGCATTCGACAGGGGAGAACTGAAGCTTTCTTT
cdr3_aa: CASIRQGRTEAFF

j_call: TRBJ1-2
d_call: TRBD1
v_call: TRBV7-8
clone_size: .
cdr3_nt: TGTGCCAGCAGCGCGGACAGGGTTGGTGGCTACACCTTC
cdr3_aa: CASSADRVGGYTF

j_call: TRBJ2-1
d_call: TRBD2
v_call: TRBV3-1/TRBV3-2
clone_size: .
cdr3_nt: TGTGCCAGCAGCCAAACTGGGACTAGCGGGACGCGTTTCAATGAGCAGTTCTTC
cdr3_aa: CASSQTGTSGTRFNEQFF

j_call: TRBJ2-6
d_call: .
v_call: TRBV2
clone_size: once
cdr3_nt: TGTGCCAGCAGTGACCTACAGGGCGCAAGCTCTGGGGCCAACGTCCTGACTTTC
cdr3_aa: CASSDLQGASSGANVLTF